These 2 T cell receptor beta chains were all obtained from the same sample, sequenced in a study of T cells in women clearing cervical HPV infection. The data were produced by immunoSEQ multiplex PCR, yet TCRdb's version contains in-frame clones alone and is incomplete. This sample contains over 20,000 clones. Sequenced input: blood buffy coat. These receptor sequences come from a woman between 18 and 70 years old with a cervical HPV16 infection that either progressed to CIN3+ or cleared (not recorded which).

Remarks on this clone: The read terminates 3 residues before the CDR3 end, so the remaining end is supplied by the germline J gene. V is TRBV20-1 and J is TRBJ2-3, with TRBD2 matching over 10 bases. Trimming at V came to 0 bases and at J to 5 bases, leaving 11 bases not matched to a gene. CDR1 DFQATT and CDR2 SNEGSKA come from the germline V gene (reference sequence). The length of the CDR3 is 17 residues. The CDR3 spells CSARDLSSGGYGDTQYF. The CDR3 DNA, read in part, is TGCAGTGCTAGAGATTTGTCTAGCGGGGGATATGGAGATACG.

The CDR3 bases that were read are TGTGCCAGCAGCTTGGACAGGGGAAATGAG. As protein: CASSLDRGNE. The full CDR3 reads CASSLDRGNEQFF. This chain uses TRBV5-4 with TRBJ2-1, with 7 bases aligning to TRBD1. The sequence runs out 3 residues before the end of the CDR3; the remainder is reconstructed from the germline J gene. This CDR3 has 13 residues. Trimming at V came to 0 bases and at J to 7 bases, leaving 1 base not matched to a gene. From germline, CDR1 is SGHNT and CDR2 YYREEE (reference sequence).